In its sample, the clone carrying this TCR beta chain was seen many times. TCRdb re-called the 5' RACE reads through MiXCR, storing one row per CDR3 protein. This table has 100,000 to 150,000 distinct CDR3 sequences, 12% to 15% appearing once. J was trimmed by 6 bases and V by 4 bases; bases with no gene match: 11. The CDR3 has 14 amino acids. The V gene's germline CDR1 is DFQATT and CDR2 SNEGSKA (reference sequence). This entry comes from a study of CD8 T cells in ankylosing spondylitis. The chain carries TRBV20-1 and TRBJ1-2, with 7 positions matching TRBD1. The clonotype originates from a female donor with ankylosing spondylitis or in good health (not recorded which). The sample comprised blood, either unsorted or a sorted T cell fraction (not recorded which). CDR3 region: CSAMGLGTDDGYTF. The CDR3 nucleotides are TGCAGTGCTATGGGTTTGGGGACAGACGATGGCTACACCTTC.